The subject of this entry is one T cell receptor beta chain. Antigen specificity is unknown. TCRdb called the 5' RACE reads again in MiXCR, with one record for every CDR3 protein. This sample has hundreds of thousands of distinct CDR3 sequences, with 15% to 20% found just once. This entry belongs to a study of T-cell memory formation after mild COVID-19. Study-level points and caveats: SARS-CoV-2 specificity was not confirmed for second-wave clones peaking on day 37.

The germline CDR1 and CDR2 sequences are LGHNA and YNFKEQ. The CDR3 covers 13 residues. V shed 0 bases and J shed 2 bases, with 5 bases lying between them. The rearrangement links TRBV4-2 to TRBJ2-7; D not certain. The specimen was PBMCs or a T cell subset sorted from them (not recorded which). The source is a man younger than 35 who had mild COVID-19 (a few samples of this study predate the infection). Cell type and time point are not known. CDR3 sequence reads: CASSQDGAYEQYF. CDR3 nucleotide sequence: TGTGCCAGCAGCCAAGATGGAGCCTACGAGCAGTACTTC.